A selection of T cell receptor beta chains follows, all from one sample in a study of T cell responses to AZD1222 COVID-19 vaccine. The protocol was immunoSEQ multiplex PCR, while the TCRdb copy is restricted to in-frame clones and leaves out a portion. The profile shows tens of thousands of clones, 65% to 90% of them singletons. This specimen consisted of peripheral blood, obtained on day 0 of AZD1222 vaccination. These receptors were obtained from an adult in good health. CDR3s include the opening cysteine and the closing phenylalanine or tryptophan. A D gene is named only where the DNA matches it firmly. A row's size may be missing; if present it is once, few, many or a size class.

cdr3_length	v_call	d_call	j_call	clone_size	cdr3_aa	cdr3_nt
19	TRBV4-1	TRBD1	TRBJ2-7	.	CASSQDPLPGTGGGYEQYF	TGCGCCAGCAGCCAAGATCCCCTGCCCGGGACAGGGGGCGGGTACGAGCAGTACTTC
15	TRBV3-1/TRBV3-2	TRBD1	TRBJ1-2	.	CASSLGQGQIHGYTF	TGTGCCAGCAGCCTCGGACAGGGACAAATTCATGGCTACACCTTC
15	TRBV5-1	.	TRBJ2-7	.	CASSLAPQEPYEQYF	TGCGCCAGCAGCTTAGCCCCACAAGAGCCCTACGAGCAGTACTTC
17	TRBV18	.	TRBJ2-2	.	CASSPPSRASNTGELFF	TGTGCCAGCTCACCACCGTCCCGGGCATCGAACACCGGGGAGCTGTTTTTT
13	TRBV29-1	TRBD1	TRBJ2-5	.	CSVTPTGLETQYF	TGCAGCGTTACCCCGACAGGGTTGGAGACCCAGTACTTC
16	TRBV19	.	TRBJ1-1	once	CASSLVWQSMNTEAFF	TGTGCCAGTAGTCTAGTGTGGCAGAGCATGAACACTGAAGCTTTCTTT
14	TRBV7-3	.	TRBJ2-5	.	CASSLRSGEETQYF	TGTGCCAGCAGCTTACGGTCAGGGGAAGAGACCCAGTACTTC
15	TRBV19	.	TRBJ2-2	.	CASSIATGVTGELFF	TGTGCCAGTAGTATAGCCACCGGGGTCACCGGGGAGCTGTTTTTT
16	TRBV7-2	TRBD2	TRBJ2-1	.	CASSRFIAGAGNEQFF	TGTGCCAGCAGTCGATTTATAGCGGGGGCCGGTAATGAGCAGTTCTTC
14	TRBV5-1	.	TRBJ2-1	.	CARAGPEGRGEQFF	TGCGCCAGGGCGGGTCCTGAAGGACGTGGTGAGCAGTTCTTC
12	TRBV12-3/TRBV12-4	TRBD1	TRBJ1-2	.	CASSYRGHGYTF	TGTGCCAGCAGTTACAGGGGGCATGGCTACACCTTC
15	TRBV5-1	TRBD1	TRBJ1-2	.	CASREGQGVNYGYTF	TGCGCCAGCAGAGAGGGACAGGGGGTTAACTATGGCTACACCTTC
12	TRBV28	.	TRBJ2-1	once	CASRSIWNEQFF	TGTGCCAGCAGATCAATTTGGAATGAGCAGTTCTTC
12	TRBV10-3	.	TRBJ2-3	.	CAINGGTDTQYF	TGTGCCATCAATGGGGGCACAGATACGCAGTATTTT
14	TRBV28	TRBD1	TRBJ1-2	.	CASSLTGENYGYTF	TGTGCCAGCAGTCTTACAGGGGAAAACTATGGCTACACCTTC